This T cell receptor (beta chain) comes out of a study of preoperative IRX-2 immunotherapy in early breast cancer. This sample's treatment: preoperative locoregional IRX-2 cytokine immunotherapy. Preoperative locoregional IRX-2 cytokine immunotherapy was tested in the phase Ib source study. V lost 5 bases and J 4 bases, leaving 15 bases between the germline ends. Germline V lookup: CDR1 SGHRS, CDR2 YFSETQ. This CDR3 is 15 amino acids long. Clones were read by immunoSEQ multiplex PCR, and TCRdb kept only the in-frame ones, dropping some. The sample lists tens of thousands of clones; about 95% were seen once.

The input for sequencing was tumor tissue, taken after IRX-2 immunotherapy. The receptor comes from a human donor with breast cancer. This chain uses TRBV5-1 with TRBJ1-4, with a weak D call TRBD1 (5 bases). The DNA of the CDR3 is TGCGCCAGCAGGGACAACGAGGGGTTTAATGAAAAACTGTTTTTT. Protein sequence: CASRDNEGFNEKLFF. Full variable domain (rest looked up from reference TRBV5-1 and TRBJ1-4): KAGVTQTPRYLIKTRGQQVTLSCSPISGHRSVSWYQQTPGQGLQFLFEYFSETQRNKGNFPGRFSGRQFSNSRSEMNVSTLELGDSALYLCASRDNEGFNEKLFFGSGTQLSVL.